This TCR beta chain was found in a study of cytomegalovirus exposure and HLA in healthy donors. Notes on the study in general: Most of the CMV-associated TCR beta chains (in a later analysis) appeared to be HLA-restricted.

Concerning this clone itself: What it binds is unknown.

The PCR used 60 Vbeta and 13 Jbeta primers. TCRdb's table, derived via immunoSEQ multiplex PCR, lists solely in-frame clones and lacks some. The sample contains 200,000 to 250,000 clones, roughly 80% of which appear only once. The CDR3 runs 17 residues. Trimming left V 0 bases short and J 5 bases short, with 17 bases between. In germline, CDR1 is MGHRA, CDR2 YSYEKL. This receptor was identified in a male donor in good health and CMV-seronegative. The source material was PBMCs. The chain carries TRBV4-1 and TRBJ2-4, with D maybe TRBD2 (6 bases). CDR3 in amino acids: CASSQETRGGPQNIQYF. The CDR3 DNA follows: TGCGCCAGCAGCCAAGAAACCCGCGGAGGGCCCCAAAACATTCAGTACTTC.